A selection of T cell receptor beta chains follows, all from one sample in a study of regulatory T cells in long-lasting Graves disease. In TCRdb, the multiplex PCR reads were re-called with MiXCR into one record per CDR3 protein. The sample lists a few hundred thousand distinct CDR3 sequences; 20% to 25% were seen once. The starting material was peripheral blood mononuclear cells (PBMCs), obtained when the disease was refractory, from a patient treated with antithyroid drugs. Receptors were obtained from a female donor with Graves disease. CDR3s include the opening cysteine and the closing phenylalanine or tryptophan. Each record gives: D gene, V gene, J gene, CDR3 protein. The D gene is left open where the match is weak.

D: TRBD1; V: TRBV28; J: TRBJ1-5; CDR3: CASSWYRGSYQPQHF
D: TRBD2; V: TRBV12-3/TRBV12-4; J: TRBJ2-7; CDR3: CASSRSGTRGEQYF
D: -; V: TRBV19; J: TRBJ2-2; CDR3: CASSIGGHNTGELFF
D: -; V: TRBV6-1; J: TRBJ1-2; CDR3: CASSRGASGYTF
D: -; V: TRBV12-3/TRBV12-4; J: TRBJ2-1; CDR3: CASSGDYSPTYNEQFF
D: TRBD1; V: TRBV7-8; J: TRBJ2-7; CDR3: CASSASGTAAYEQYF
D: -; V: TRBV10-3; J: TRBJ2-5; CDR3: CAISVDFQETQYF
D: -; V: TRBV6-1; J: TRBJ1-5; CDR3: CASRNRGVLDEPQHF
D: TRBD1; V: TRBV7-2; J: TRBJ1-2; CDR3: CASSNRQGAGYTF
D: TRBD2; V: TRBV11-3; J: TRBJ2-1; CDR3: CASSLGGRQQFF
D: TRBD1; V: TRBV12-3/TRBV12-4; J: TRBJ1-2; CDR3: CASRDRGFGGYTF
D: -; V: TRBV7-8; J: TRBJ2-2; CDR3: CASSPKGRVNTGELFF
D: TRBD1; V: TRBV10-3; J: TRBJ2-7; CDR3: CAISEYGTGVYEQYF
D: -; V: TRBV6-9; J: TRBJ1-2; CDR3: CASSYSKSEGQIYGYTF
D: -; V: TRBV2; J: TRBJ2-6; CDR3: CASSEGRSSGANVLTF
D: TRBD1; V: TRBV10-3; J: TRBJ1-1; CDR3: CAIRDRGLNTEAFF